The 3 T cell receptor beta chains below were found in one sample sequenced in a study of T cell changes during pregnancy in multiple sclerosis. Clones were sequenced by immunoSEQ multiplex PCR, and TCRdb holds only the in-frame ones, with some missing. The sample contains approximately 100,000 clones, around 90% of which appear only once. The sample consisted of peripheral blood, taken in the second trimester of pregnancy. These receptor sequences come from a female donor with multiple sclerosis, enrolled in a pregnancy study.

This clone was found once. The genes are TRBV28 and TRBJ2-4; D remains ambiguous. CDR1 and CDR2 (germline): MDHEN, SYDVKM. The CDR3 is 15 residues long. V gave up 1 base and J gave up 0 bases, with 7 bases separating them. CDR3 sequence: CASSLFRLAKNIQYF. The CDR3 bases are TGTGCCAGCAGTTTATTCCGTCTAGCCAAAAACATTCAGTACTTC.

The chain combines TRBV23-1 with TRBJ2-7; 7 nucleotides agree with TRBD2. TRBV23-1 is an ORF for which the function is uncertain. V lost 3 bases and J lost 2; bases outside the gene matches: 4. The CDR3 is made up of 14 amino acids. The chain's CDR3 is CASSHRAGAYEQYF. The DNA of the CDR3 is TGCGCCAGCAGTCACAGGGCGGGGGCCTACGAGCAGTACTTC.

The CDR3 region is CASRDRAGLGEQYF. The CDR3 DNA reads TGTGCCAGTAGGGACAGGGCGGGGCTTGGCGAGCAGTACTTC. This chain links TRBV19 with TRBJ2-7; 8 nucleotides agree with TRBD1. The CDR3 has 14 amino acids. V trimming: 6 bases; J trimming: 6 bases; junction bases outside the gene matches: 10. Germline CDR1 reads LNHDA; CDR2 reads SQIVND (reference sequence).